The TCR beta chain described here comes from a study of shared clonotypes between healthy human individuals. CD45RO negativity and positive selection for CCR7 defined naive CD8 cells, a population that excluded terminally differentiated effector memory CD45RA+ cells. Only in-frame clones appear in the TCRdb table, and some are missing; sequencing was by immunoSEQ multiplex PCR. The sample gives some 1,900,000 clones, about 95% of which show up once; 0.9% to 1.5% is in the top ten. The material sequenced was naive CD8+ T cells sorted from blood. The sequence was obtained from a man aged 18 to 29 in good health.

In DNA form, the CDR3 reads TGTGCCAGCAGTTTATCGGGTGGGAATGGTTACAATGAGCAGTTCTTC. Amino acid sequence: CASSLSGGNGYNEQFF. The chain carries TRBV27 and TRBJ2-1, with D hard to call. This CDR3 region has 16 residues. CDR1 MNHEY and CDR2 SMNVEV come from the germline V gene (reference sequence). V lost 0 bases and J lost 4, with 13 bases in between.